These 29 T cell receptor beta chains came from one sample sequenced in a study of PD-1 blockade in classical Hodgkin lymphoma. Assay: immunoSEQ multiplex PCR; the TCRdb copy retains only in-frame clones and omits some. The table lists tens of thousands of clones, roughly 89% of them singletons. Each patient's relapse followed autologous stem cell transplantation, and brentuximab vedotin exposure varied. Sequencing was performed on peripheral blood mononuclear cells (PBMCs), taken before the second cycle of nivolumab. These receptors all come from a human donor with classical Hodgkin lymphoma.

The rearrangement uses TRBV28 and TRBJ2-7, with no clear D. Per germline, CDR1 MDHEN and CDR2 SYDVKM. The CDR3 is made up of 14 amino acids. Trimming shortened V by 5 bases and J by 2 bases, and 13 bases separated the two germline ends. CDR3: CASSPPLGTYEQYF. CDR3 nucleotides: TGTGCCAGCAGTCCCCCTCTAGGGACCTACGAGCAGTACTTC.

This chain connects TRBV5-1 to TRBJ2-5; tentatively, D is TRBD2 (6 bases). Germline CDR1 reads SGHRS; CDR2 reads YFSETQ. The CDR3 is made up of 13 amino acids. V was clipped by 4 bases and J by 3 bases, with 10 bases between them. The CDR3, as DNA: TGCGCCAGCAGCAAACTAGCAGAAGAGACCCAGTACTTC. Protein sequence: CASSKLAEETQYF.

This chain connects TRBV28 to TRBJ1-1; the D is unclear. Trimming shortened V by 2 bases and J by 1 base, and 5 bases separated the two germline ends. The germline gives CDR1 MDHEN, CDR2 SYDVKM. CDR3 length: 13 residues. The CDR3 DNA is TGTGCCAGCAGTTTACGACCGAACACTGAAGCTTTCTTT. This gives the protein CASSLRPNTEAFF.

The chain combines TRBV7-2 with TRBJ1-6; D gene ambiguous. The germline V gene encodes CDR1 SGHTA and CDR2 FQGNSA. Trimming removed 5 bases from V and 9 bases from J, with 14 bases in between. This CDR3 region has 14 residues. The CDR3 DNA sequence: TGTGCCAGCAGCCCTAGATGGGTGGGTTCACCCCTCCACTTT. Translated: CASSPRWVGSPLHF. The variable domain in full, with the rest retrieved from reference TRBV7-2 and TRBJ1-6, is GAGVSQSPSNKVTEKGKDVELRCDPISGHTALYWYRQSLGQGLEFLIYFQGNSAPDKSGLPSDRFSAERTGGSVSTLTIQRTQQEDSAVYLCASSPRWVGSPLHFGNGTRLTVT.

The rearrangement uses TRBV29-1 and TRBJ2-1; D uncertain. Deletions cut 7 bases from V and 0 bases from J, with 13 bases between. This CDR3 contains 14 residues. The germline CDR1 and CDR2 sequences are SQVTM and ANQGSEA. For the CDR3, the DNA is TGCAGCGCCCAAGGGATGAGCTCCTACAATGAGCAGTTCTTC. It translates to CSAQGMSSYNEQFF.

The chain recombines TRBV28 with TRBJ1-1, with D possibly matching TRBD1 (6 bases). CDR1 and CDR2 from the germline V gene are MDHEN and SYDVKM. V lost 2 bases and J 3 bases, leaving 13 bases between the germline ends. The CDR3 totals 15 residues. The chain's CDR3 is CASSLRRGADTEAFF. The CDR3 DNA follows: TGTGCCAGCAGTTTACGTCGGGGGGCCGACACTGAAGCTTTCTTT.

The chain has TRBV7-9 and TRBJ2-1; D unresolved. CDR3 length equals 12 residues. Germline V CDR1 and CDR2: SEHNR, FQNEAQ (reference sequence). V shed 1 base and J shed 10 bases, with 8 bases lying between them. CDR3 nucleotide sequence: TGTGCCAGCAGCTTAGAAGAAGGCGAGCAGTTCTTC. Amino acids: CASSLEEGEQFF.

The chain recombines TRBV7-3 with TRBJ2-1; 7 positions agree with TRBD1. V shed 5 bases and J 5 bases; nucleotides not matched to a gene: 9. Germline CDR1 is SGHTA and CDR2 is FQGTGA. The length of the CDR3 is 15 residues. The DNA for the CDR3 is TGTGCCAGCAGCAACCCCGGGACAGCGAACAATGAGCAGTTCTTC. As protein: CASSNPGTANNEQFF.

The rearrangement uses TRBV28 and TRBJ2-7; 8 nucleotides line up with TRBD2. Unmatched junction bases numbered 12, after V lost 5 bases and J lost 6 bases. This CDR3 spans 15 amino acids. The germline V gene encodes CDR1 MDHEN and CDR2 SYDVKM. The CDR3 loop is CASSTQLAALFEQYF. The CDR3 DNA reads TGTGCCAGCAGTACCCAACTAGCGGCTCTATTCGAGCAGTACTTC.

The genes are TRBV28 and TRBJ2-7; D is undetermined. With 4 bases removed from V and 3 bases from J, the gap between germline ends came to 7 bases. CDR1 is MDHEN, CDR2 SYDVKM, per germline. There are 12 residues in the CDR3. The CDR3 coding sequence is TGTGCCAGCAGTTCCGCCCGCTACGAGCAGTACTTC. It translates to CASSSARYEQYF.

The genes are TRBV5-1 and TRBJ1-1, with TRBD1 matching over 11 bases. The CDR3 spans 15 residues. The trim removed 7 bases at V and 3 bases at J, leaving 8 bases unmatched. CDR1 and CDR2 (germline): SGHRS, YFSETQ. The CDR3 bases are TGCGCCAGCGGACAGGGGGCGCCGGGTTACACTGAAGCTTTCTTT. It translates to CASGQGAPGYTEAFF.

This rearrangement joins TRBV7-9 to TRBJ2-3; 10 positions match TRBD1. Germline CDR1 and CDR2: SEHNR and FQNEAQ (reference sequence). The CDR3 sequence is 14 residues long. J was trimmed by 5 bases and V by 3 bases; bases with no gene match: 2. CDR3 in amino acids: CASSLTGGQDTQYF. The CDR3 bases are TGTGCCAGCAGCTTGACAGGGGGCCAAGATACGCAGTATTTT.

This rearrangement joins TRBV7-5 to TRBJ2-5; the table's TRBD1 call for D was not verified on the DNA. TRBV7-5 is assigned pseudogene status. CDR3 length: 18 amino acids. The CDR3 DNA sequence: TGTGTCAGAAGCTTAGTGGTCGTCATCCCCAGTAATCAAGAGACCCAGTACTTC. Translation: CVRSLVVVIPSNQETQYF.

This clone was seen a handful of times. The CDR3 is CASSGQLNTEAFF. DNA for the CDR3: TGCGCCAGCAGTGGACAGTTGAACACTGAAGCTTTCTTT. V is TRBV10-1 and J is TRBJ1-1; D may be TRBD1 (5 bases). CDR1 and CDR2 from the germline V gene are WNHNN and SYGVQD (reference sequence). The CDR3 extends over 13 amino acids. V lost 4 bases, J lost 0 bases, and 6 bases lay in between.

This clone was seen more than once but under ten times. The CDR3 reads CAISEGTGRQLDNEQFF. The CDR3 DNA reads TGTGCCATCAGTGAGGGGACCGGGAGACAGTTGGACAATGAGCAGTTCTTC. This chain joins TRBV10-3 and TRBJ2-1; perhaps TRBD2 as D (6 bases). Trimming shortened V by 2 bases and J by 5 bases, and 19 bases separated the two germline ends. The CDR3 has 17 amino acids. In germline, CDR1 is ENHRY, CDR2 SYGVKD.

V and J are TRBV6-1 and TRBJ2-7; D is possibly TRBD1 (5 bases). Germline V gene sequence: CDR1 MNHNS, CDR2 SASEGT. V was cut by 6 bases and J by 2 bases, with 17 bases left in between. The CDR3 has 15 residues. Here the CDR3 reads CASRTQGALTYEQYF. The DNA for the CDR3 is TGTGCCAGCAGAACCCAGGGCGCTCTGACCTACGAGCAGTACTTC.

The genes are TRBV7-9 and TRBJ1-1; a weak D match, TRBD1 (6 bases). Germline V CDR1 and CDR2: SEHNR, FQNEAQ (reference sequence). The length of the CDR3 is 15 residues. Trimming stripped 3 bases from V and 4 bases from J, with 15 bases between. CDR3 sequence reads: CASSLTGSGATEAFF. DNA for the CDR3: TGTGCCAGCAGCTTGACCGGGTCGGGGGCCACTGAAGCTTTCTTT.

The chain combines TRBV5-4 with TRBJ2-5, with 10 bases matching TRBD2. Trimming took 3 bases from V and 4 from J; bases not matched to a gene: 0. This CDR3 spans 13 amino acids. Germline CDR1 and CDR2: SGHNT and YYREEE (reference sequence). CDR3 loop: CASSSSGRETQYF. For the CDR3, the DNA is TGTGCCAGCAGCTCTAGCGGGAGAGAGACCCAGTACTTC. Together with reference TRBV5-4 and TRBJ2-5, the CDR3 gives the full variable domain: ETGVTQSPTHLIKTRGQQVTLRCSSQSGHNTVSWYQQALGQGPQFIFQYYREEENGRGNFPPRFSGLQFPNYSSELNVNALELDDSALYLCASSSSGRETQYFGPGTRLLVL.

The chain joins TRBV6-5 to TRBJ2-1; TRBD1 is a possible D gene (5 bases). The germline gives CDR1 MNHEY, CDR2 SVGAGI. Trimming removed 6 bases at V and 4 bases at J, with 10 bases between. This CDR3 comprises 13 residues. The CDR3 sequence is CASSRAHYNEQFF. The CDR3 DNA reads as TGTGCCAGCAGCAGGGCACATTACAATGAGCAGTTCTTC.

This rearrangement joins TRBV25-1 to TRBJ1-2; D is unclear. There are 14 residues in the CDR3. Trimming removed 1 base from V and 6 bases from J, with 12 bases in between. Germline CDR1 and CDR2: MGHDK and SYGVNS. The CDR3 protein is CASSESSRGNGYTF. The CDR3 nucleotides are TGTGCCAGCAGTGAATCATCGCGAGGGAATGGCTACACCTTC.

The CDR3 region has the DNA TGCAGCGTGGGGGAGACGGAGACCCAGTACTTC. Its translation: CSVGETETQYF. V gene TRBV29-1 combines with J gene TRBJ2-5; D tentatively reads TRBD1 or TRBD2 (5 bases each). The CDR3 consists of 11 residues. Germline assignment: CDR1 SQVTM and CDR2 ANQGSEA. Trimming removed 6 bases at V and 5 bases at J, with 10 bases between.

This clone was observed once. This chain joins TRBV9 and TRBJ1-5; maybe TRBD1 (5 bases). CDR1 and CDR2 (germline): SGDLS, YYNGEE. The V end was cut by 0 bases, the J end by 5 bases, with 12 bases between. The CDR3 contains 15 residues. The CDR3 nucleotides read TGTGCCAGCAGCGTAGATCCGACAGCCGATCAGCCCCAGCATTTT. Amino acid sequence: CASSVDPTADQPQHF.

The chain employs TRBV28 and TRBJ1-2; TRBD1 is a possible D gene (5 bases). CDR1 is MDHEN and CDR2 is SYDVKM in the germline V gene. This CDR3 contains 14 residues. Trimming stripped 6 bases from V and 4 bases from J, with 15 bases between. This chain's CDR3 is CASSSTGGIYGYTF. The CDR3 coding sequence is TGTGCCAGCAGCTCGACCGGGGGGATCTATGGCTACACCTTC.

J is TRBJ2-3 and V is TRBV28; 8 bases agree with TRBD1. J was trimmed by 7 bases and V by 6 bases; bases with no gene match: 6. CDR1 is MDHEN, CDR2 SYDVKM, per germline. This CDR3 has 13 amino acids. This CDR3 reads CASREDRGHTQYF. Here the CDR3 DNA reads TGTGCCAGCAGGGAAGACAGGGGACATACGCAGTATTTT.

This sequence joins TRBV7-2 and TRBJ1-5; D is possibly TRBD1 (6 bases). This CDR3 comprises 16 residues. The germline V and J ends were trimmed by 1 base and 6 bases, with 16 bases remaining between them. Germline CDR1 and CDR2: SGHTA and FQGNSA. The CDR3 protein is CASSLGGDKRTQPQHF. As DNA, the CDR3 is TGTGCCAGCAGCTTAGGAGGGGACAAACGGACTCAGCCCCAGCATTTT.

This chain connects TRBV4-1 to TRBJ1-1; no clear D. The germline gives CDR1 MGHRA, CDR2 YSYEKL. Trimming cost V 3 bases and J 11 bases, with 19 bases left between them. The CDR3 runs 14 residues. CDR3 sequence reads: CASSQDMVPSWAFF. The CDR3, as DNA: TGCGCCAGCAGCCAGGATATGGTACCAAGTTGGGCTTTCTTT.

The chain carries TRBV13 and TRBJ2-7; the match to TRBD1 covers 9 bases. Trimming took 5 bases from V and 12 from J; bases not matched to a gene: 8. This CDR3 is built from 12 residues. Germline-derived CDR1 and CDR2 are PRHDT and FYEKMQ (reference sequence). Here the CDR3 reads CASSPWDRVGYF. The DNA of the CDR3 is TGTGCCAGCAGCCCGTGGGACAGGGTGGGGTACTTC.

The V gene is TRBV4-1, the J gene TRBJ2-7, with D tentatively TRBD1 (5 bases). Germline V gene lookup returns CDR1 MGHRA and CDR2 YSYEKL. Between the trimmed V and J ends, which lost 4 bases and 6 bases, there was a span of 16 bases. There are 14 residues in the CDR3. The CDR3 sequence is CASSLTGPAGEQYF. The CDR3 DNA reads as TGCGCCAGCAGCCTCACAGGACCCGCAGGCGAGCAGTACTTC.

This clone was picked up one time. The chain carries TRBV7-2 and TRBJ1-5; no definite D call. The germline gives CDR1 SGHTA, CDR2 FQGNSA. V was pared by 2 bases and J by 6 bases, with 17 bases between. The CDR3 runs 16 residues. CDR3: CASSLSGSLGSQPQHF. The CDR3 DNA is TGTGCCAGCAGCTTATCAGGAAGCCTAGGGAGTCAGCCCCAGCATTTT.